This T cell receptor beta chain is drawn from a study of T cells in Graves' hyperthyroidism and ophthalmopathy. The CDR3 regions of TCR beta were amplified from RNA transcripts. The TCR CDR3 first-round RT-PCR relied on the HTBI primer set. TCRdb recomputed calls from the multiplex PCR reads with MiXCR, one row per CDR3 protein. This sample has 490,000 or so distinct CDR3 sequences, with roughly 22% found just once. This clonotype was counted only a few times. Ophthalmopathy in the patients scored at least 3 on Clinical Activity Score and at least 4 on NOSPECS grade, lasting under 3 months. This CDR3 spans 12 amino acids. Germline values: CDR1 DFQATT, CDR2 SNEGSKA (reference sequence). With V trimmed by 4 bases and J by 8 bases, 5 bases remained unmatched.

The rearrangement joins TRBV20-1 to TRBJ2-7; 10 bases map to TRBD2. The sequenced material came from blood. The sequence was obtained from a woman in her 70s with Graves' ophthalmopathy. The CDR3 sequence: CSATSGGPQQYF. The CDR3 DNA sequence: TGCAGTGCTACTAGCGGGGGCCCTCAGCAGTACTTC.